The rows below give T cell receptor beta chains drawn from one sample of a study of blood T cell repertoires in COVID-19. Libraries were prepared by immunoSEQ multiplex PCR; TCRdb keeps only in-frame clonotypes and omits some of them. In the table there are about 200,000 clones, roughly nine tenths of which are singletons. Sequencing was performed on peripheral blood. These receptor sequences come from a man in his 60s with COVID-19, enrolled during active disease. Each CDR3 is given with its conserved first and last residue. The D gene is left open where the match is weak. Size values are once, few and many counts, or a class for expanded clones, and some rows have none.

abundance: few
v_gene: TRBV7-9
j_gene: TRBJ2-2
d_gene: .
CDR3aa: CASSNPQRVSGELFF
CDR3nt: TGTGCCAGCAGCAACCCCCAGCGGGTGTCCGGGGAGCTGTTTTTT

abundance: .
v_gene: TRBV6-5
j_gene: TRBJ2-7
d_gene: .
CDR3aa: CASSYSRRTTYEQYF
CDR3nt: TGTGCCAGCAGTTATTCCCGGCGGACTACCTACGAGCAGTACTTC

abundance: .
v_gene: TRBV7-2
j_gene: TRBJ2-6
d_gene: .
CDR3aa: CASSVDRIRASGANVLTF
CDR3nt: TGTGCCAGCAGCGTCGACAGGATACGGGCTTCTGGGGCCAACGTCCTGACTTTC

abundance: .
v_gene: TRBV5-6
j_gene: TRBJ2-5
d_gene: TRBD2
CDR3aa: CAGSPPAGEETQYF
CDR3nt: TGTGCCGGCAGCCCGCCCGCGGGAGAAGAGACCCAGTACTTC

abundance: few
v_gene: TRBV19
j_gene: TRBJ1-5
d_gene: TRBD1
CDR3aa: CASSTDRVNQPQHF
CDR3nt: TGTGCCAGTAGTACGGACAGGGTCAATCAGCCCCAGCATTTT

abundance: .
v_gene: TRBV5-1
j_gene: TRBJ2-5
d_gene: TRBD2
CDR3aa: CASSLGLVEGGETQYF
CDR3nt: TGCGCCAGCAGCCTGGGACTAGTGGAGGGAGGAGAGACCCAGTACTTC

abundance: .
v_gene: TRBV27
j_gene: TRBJ2-1
d_gene: TRBD1
CDR3aa: CASRGGTGSYNEQFF
CDR3nt: TGTGCCAGCAGGGGAGGGACAGGGTCCTACAATGAGCAGTTCTTC

abundance: .
v_gene: TRBV28
j_gene: TRBJ1-5
d_gene: .
CDR3aa: CASRSQAGNNQPQHF
CDR3nt: TGTGCCAGCCGATCTCAGGCAGGAAACAATCAGCCCCAGCATTTT

abundance: .
v_gene: TRBV6-5
j_gene: TRBJ1-1
d_gene: TRBD1
CDR3aa: CASSYLPGTGGEAFF
CDR3nt: TGTGCCAGCAGTTATTTGCCGGGGACAGGCGGCGAAGCTTTCTTT

abundance: many
v_gene: TRBV4-2
j_gene: TRBJ1-4
d_gene: TRBD1
CDR3aa: CASSHPKDRGEKLFF
CDR3nt: TGTGCCAGCAGCCACCCAAAGGACAGGGGGGAAAAACTGTTTTTT

abundance: .
v_gene: TRBV7-3
j_gene: TRBJ2-1
d_gene: TRBD2
CDR3aa: CASSLRAGRNEQFF
CDR3nt: TGTGCCAGCAGCTTAAGAGCGGGGAGAAATGAGCAGTTCTTC

abundance: once
v_gene: TRBV11-1
j_gene: TRBJ2-7
d_gene: TRBD2
CDR3aa: CASSPKGLAGGHEQYF
CDR3nt: TGTGCCAGCAGCCCCAAGGGACTAGCGGGGGGTCACGAGCAGTACTTC

abundance: .
v_gene: TRBV7-2
j_gene: TRBJ2-7
d_gene: .
CDR3aa: CASTSRHSYEQYF
CDR3nt: TGTGCCAGCACTAGCAGACACTCCTACGAGCAGTACTTC

abundance: .
v_gene: TRBV19
j_gene: TRBJ1-1
d_gene: TRBD1
CDR3aa: CASSIGQGVKTEAFF
CDR3nt: TGTGCCAGTAGTATAGGGCAGGGGGTAAAGACTGAAGCTTTCTTT

abundance: .
v_gene: TRBV6-5
j_gene: TRBJ2-7
d_gene: TRBD1
CDR3aa: CASSTPGQGYEQYF
CDR3nt: TGTGCCAGCAGTACCCCGGGACAGGGCTACGAGCAGTACTTC

abundance: .
v_gene: TRBV27
j_gene: TRBJ1-2
d_gene: .
CDR3aa: CASSPGRGYGYTF
CDR3nt: TGTGCCAGCAGTCCCGGGAGGGGCTATGGCTACACCTTC

abundance: .
v_gene: TRBV5-1
j_gene: TRBJ1-3
d_gene: .
CDR3aa: CASSLAGSEGNTIYF
CDR3nt: TGCGCCAGCAGCTTGGCGGGGTCGGAAGGAAACACCATATATTTT

abundance: .
v_gene: TRBV30
j_gene: TRBJ2-2
d_gene: TRBD1
CDR3aa: CAWSVRYGTGRVAGELFF
CDR3nt: TGTGCCTGGAGTGTACGTTATGGGACAGGGCGGGTAGCCGGGGAGCTGTTTTTT

abundance: .
v_gene: TRBV9
j_gene: TRBJ2-1
d_gene: TRBD2
CDR3aa: CASSVASGYNEQFF
CDR3nt: TGTGCCAGCAGCGTGGCTAGCGGGTACAATGAGCAGTTCTTC

abundance: .
v_gene: TRBV4-2
j_gene: TRBJ1-2
d_gene: TRBD1
CDR3aa: CASSQARQGGNYGYTF
CDR3nt: TGTGCCAGCAGCCAAGCGCGACAGGGTGGGAACTATGGCTACACCTTC

abundance: .
v_gene: TRBV10-1
j_gene: TRBJ2-1
d_gene: TRBD1
CDR3aa: CASSESGTGTDEQFF
CDR3nt: TGCGCCAGCAGTGAGTCCGGGACAGGGACCGATGAGCAGTTCTTC

abundance: .
v_gene: TRBV3-1/TRBV3-2
j_gene: TRBJ2-7
d_gene: TRBD2
CDR3aa: CASSQAAGGPYEQYF
CDR3nt: TGTGCCAGCAGCCAAGCGGCGGGGGGGCCCTACGAGCAGTACTTC